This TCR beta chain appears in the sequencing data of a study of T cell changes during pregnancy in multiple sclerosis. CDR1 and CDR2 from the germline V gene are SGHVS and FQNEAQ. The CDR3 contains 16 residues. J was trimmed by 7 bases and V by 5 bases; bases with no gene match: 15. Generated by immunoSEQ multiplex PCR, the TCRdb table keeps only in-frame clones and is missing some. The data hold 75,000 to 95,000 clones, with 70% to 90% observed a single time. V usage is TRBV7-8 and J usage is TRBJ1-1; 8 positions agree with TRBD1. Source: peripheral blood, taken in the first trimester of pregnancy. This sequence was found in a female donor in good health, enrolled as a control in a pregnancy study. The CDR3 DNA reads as TGTGCCAGCAGCGCTCAAGCCTTACAGGGGGGGGGTGAAGCTTTCTTT. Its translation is CASSAQALQGGGEAFF.